This entry describes one T cell receptor beta chain. Antigen specificity is unknown. This sample is drawn from a study of T cell responses to AZD1222 COVID-19 vaccine. Notes on the study in general: An increase in Spike-specific TCR breadth and depth was observed after two AZD1222 doses.

Measured with immunoSEQ multiplex PCR; TCRdb has only the in-frame clones, and not every one. The table records approximately 100,000 clones, over 85% of them present only once. V shed 2 bases and J 4 bases; nucleotides not matched to a gene: 6. CDR3 length: 15 residues. Germline lookup yields CDR1 SGHRS and CDR2 YFSETQ. The source material was peripheral blood, sampled on day 0 of MenACWY control vaccination. The chain recombines TRBV5-1 with TRBJ1-2; 9 bases are shared with TRBD1. This sequence originates from an adult in good health. The CDR3 nucleotides are TGCGCCAGCAGCTTAGGGACAGGGAAAGGCTATGGCTACACCTTC. It is translated as CASSLGTGKGYGYTF.